These 29 T cell receptor beta chains came from one sample sequenced in a study of identical twins. Via MiXCR, TCRdb re-called the 5' RACE reads, giving one row per CDR3 protein. The table records hundreds of thousands of distinct CDR3 sequences, around 6.1% of them present only once. Sequencing input: naive T cells sorted from blood. The receptors stem from a man between 18 and 35 years old in good health.

The chain recombines TRBV4-1 with TRBJ2-1; D remains unclear. Germline loops: CDR1 MGHRA, CDR2 YSYEKL. V lost 0 bases and J 10 bases, leaving 10 bases between the germline ends. The CDR3 has 13 amino acids. The CDR3, as DNA: TGCGCCAGCAGCCAAGATCCCGGTTCGGAGCAGTTCTTC. Its translation: CASSQDPGSEQFF.

This clonotype was picked up many times. The chain is built from TRBV6-1 and TRBJ2-1; 13 bases agree with TRBD2. Trimming took 6 bases from V and 3 from J; bases not matched to a gene: 2. The V gene's germline CDR1 is MNHNS and CDR2 SASEGT. CDR3 length equals 15 residues. The chain's CDR3 is CASRRLAGGYNEQFF. The CDR3, as DNA: TGTGCCAGCAGGAGACTAGCGGGAGGCTACAATGAGCAGTTCTTC.

This clonotype was seen ten or more times. The genes are TRBV7-2 and TRBJ1-1; D is possibly TRBD1 (6 bases). CDR3 length: 14 amino acids. Germline V gene lookup returns CDR1 SGHTA and CDR2 FQGNSA. V lost 5 bases and J lost 5, with 15 bases in between. CDR3 protein: CASSRQGGGTEAFF. CDR3 sequence (DNA): TGTGCCAGCAGCCGTCAAGGGGGAGGAACTGAAGCTTTCTTT.

The J gene is TRBJ1-1, the V gene TRBV30; the match to TRBD1 covers 9 bases. CDR3 length: 16 amino acids. Looked up from germline, CDR1 is GTSNPN and CDR2 is SVGIG (reference sequence). J lost 1 base, V lost 3 bases, and 9 bases had no gene match. In DNA form, the CDR3 reads TGTGCCTGGAGGAGGACAGGGGACGGTACGAACACTGAAGCTTTCTTT. Protein sequence: CAWRRTGDGTNTEAFF. The full variable domain, its missing parts supplied by reference TRBV30 and TRBJ1-1, is SQTIHQWPATLVQPVGSPLSLECTVEGTSNPNLYWYRQAAGRGLQLLFYSVGIGQISSEVPQNLSASRPQDRQFILSSKKLLLSDSGFYLCAWRRTGDGTNTEAFFGQGTRLTVV.

This clonotype has only a few counts. The chain employs TRBV3-1 and TRBJ1-1; TRBD1 is a possible D gene (6 bases). The CDR3 covers 15 residues. V lost 1 base, J lost 0 bases, and 9 bases lay in between. The V gene's germline CDR1 is LGHDT and CDR2 YNNKEL (reference sequence). The CDR3 bases are TGTGCCAGCAGCCAAGGGGCAGGGGTGAACACTGAAGCTTTCTTT. As protein: CASSQGAGVNTEAFF.

The J gene is TRBJ2-2, the V gene TRBV12-3 or TRBV12-4; D is unclear. The CDR3 is 16 amino acids. V was cut by 4 bases and J by 1 base, with 13 bases left in between. The CDR3 is CASSSRRGRNTGELFF. The DNA of the CDR3 is TGTGCCAGCAGTTCTCGGCGCGGTCGGAACACCGGGGAGCTGTTTTTT.

This clonotype was counted a few times. The genes are TRBV27 and TRBJ2-3; 7 bases are a match to TRBD1. The V gene's germline CDR1 is MNHEY and CDR2 SMNVEV (reference sequence). The length of the CDR3 is 16 residues. V shed 4 bases, J shed 3 bases, and the junction held 10 bases outside the gene matches. CDR3 amino acids: CASSSRGPMSTDTQYF. CDR3 nucleotides: TGTGCCAGCAGTTCTAGGGGGCCAATGAGTACAGATACGCAGTATTTT.

This clonotype was seen a handful of times. The CDR3 DNA follows: TGTGCCAGCTCACCAGCGGGAGTGGGTAATGAGCAGTTCTTC. As protein: CASSPAGVGNEQFF. The V and J genes are TRBV18 and TRBJ2-1, with 7 bases matching TRBD2. The CDR3 contains 14 residues. After removal of 2 bases from V and 7 bases from J, the junction contained 5 bases not matched to a gene. Germline loops: CDR1 KGHSH, CDR2 LQKENI.

This clonotype was seen ten or more times. The chain recombines TRBV29-1 with TRBJ2-7; a weak D match, TRBD2 (6 bases). The CDR3 loop spans 12 amino acids. V was pared by 8 bases and J by 3 bases, with 14 bases between. Germline assignment: CDR1 SQVTM and CDR2 ANQGSEA. Here the CDR3 reads CSTTGDHYEQYF. CDR3 coding DNA: TGCAGCACAACGGGGGACCACTACGAGCAGTACTTC.

This clonotype was counted ten times or more. V usage is TRBV9 and J usage is TRBJ2-7, with D unresolved. CDR3 length: 12 amino acids. Germline CDR1 reads SGDLS; CDR2 reads YYNGEE. The V gene lost 7 bases and the J gene lost 10 bases, with 18 bases spanning the gap. This chain's CDR3 is CASSRLDGRQYF. The CDR3 region has the DNA TGTGCCAGCTCCCGCCTAGACGGGCGTCAGTACTTC.

The gene calls are TRBV5-1 and TRBJ2-2; 9 nucleotides line up with TRBD1. Germline loops: CDR1 SGHRS, CDR2 YFSETQ. The CDR3 is 16 amino acids. Unmatched junction bases numbered 8, after V lost 4 bases and J lost 4 bases. The CDR3 DNA sequence: TGCGCCAGCAGCACAGGGGGCCGCGTTCCCACCGGGGAGCTGTTTTTT. Its protein product is CASSTGGRVPTGELFF.

This clonotype has more than one count but fewer than ten. The gene calls are TRBV2 and TRBJ2-1; TRBD1 matches at 12 bases. J gave up 8 bases and V 7 bases, and 12 bases lay outside the gene matches. This CDR3 comprises 16 residues. Germline CDR1 reads SNHLY; CDR2 reads FYNNEI. CDR3 nucleotide sequence: TGTGCCAGCAACATGCCCTGGGACAGGGGGCAGTATGAGCAGTTCTTC. Translation gives CASNMPWDRGQYEQFF.

This clonotype was seen a few times. V and J are TRBV10-3 and TRBJ2-3; TRBD1 matches 10 bases. The CDR3 length is 15 residues. J gave up 8 bases and V 4 bases, and 9 bases lay outside the gene matches. CDR1 and CDR2 from the germline V gene are ENHRY and SYGVKD. CDR3 sequence reads: CAISAETGGRVTQYF. DNA of the CDR3: TGTGCCATCAGTGCTGAGACAGGGGGCCGGGTTACGCAGTATTTT.

V gene TRBV7-9 combines with J gene TRBJ2-5; 8 positions match TRBD2. From germline, CDR1 is SEHNR and CDR2 FQNEAQ (reference sequence). CDR3 length: 17 residues. V lost 4 bases, J lost 5 bases, and 15 bases stayed unmatched. For the CDR3, the DNA is TGTGCCAGCAGCTCTCCCCCCCCAGCGGGAGTTTGGGAGACCCAGTACTTC. Translated, it gives CASSSPPPAGVWETQYF.

This clonotype was detected ten times or more. This rearrangement joins TRBV12-3 or TRBV12-4 to TRBJ2-1; 10 nucleotides match TRBD2. Losses at the gene ends were 5 bases for V and 10 bases for J; bases not matched to a gene: 8. The CDR3 sequence is 14 residues long. CDR3 amino acids: CASSNSGRASEQFF. Written as DNA, the CDR3 is TGTGCCAGCAGTAACAGCGGGAGGGCCAGCGAGCAGTTCTTC.

This clonotype has just a few counts. This chain uses TRBV3-1 with TRBJ2-2, with a possible D match to TRBD2 (5 bases). The CDR3 has 16 residues. Germline V lookup: CDR1 LGHDT, CDR2 YNNKEL (reference sequence). Trimming left V 4 bases short and J 1 base short, with 13 bases between. The CDR3 spells CASSLGLVRNTGELFF. For the CDR3, the DNA is TGTGCCAGCAGCCTTGGACTCGTCCGGAACACCGGGGAGCTGTTTTTT.

Note on this clonotype: A much larger clone sits a single nucleotide away, making a read error possible. The chain couples TRBV20-1 to TRBJ2-1; 8 nucleotides agree with TRBD2. Germline CDR1 and CDR2: DFQATT and SNEGSKA (reference sequence). The CDR3 has 13 amino acids. CDR3 region: CSAPGTRHNEQVF. The CDR3 bases are TGCAGTGCTCCCGGGACTAGGCACAATGAGCAGGTCTTC.

This clonotype was observed at least ten times. The rearrangement links TRBV2 to TRBJ2-7, with 11 bases matching TRBD1. The V and J ends lost 10 bases and 3 bases, in that order; junction bases with no gene match: 5. Looked up from germline, CDR1 is SNHLY and CDR2 is FYNNEI. This CDR3 is 13 amino acids long. The CDR3 sequence is CATRDRGSYEQYF. For the CDR3, the DNA is TGTGCCACCAGGGACAGGGGGAGCTACGAGCAGTACTTC.

V is TRBV14 and J is TRBJ2-7; a possible D gene is TRBD1 (6 bases). Trimming cost V 1 base and J 3 bases, with 19 bases left between them. This CDR3 is 17 amino acids long. Germline loops: CDR1 SGHDN, CDR2 FVKESK. The CDR3 loop reads CASSQGLGTNRDYEQYF. CDR3 bases: TGTGCCAGCAGCCAAGGCCTTGGGACAAATAGAGACTACGAGCAGTACTTC.

This clonotype occurred a few times. V and J are TRBV6-5 and TRBJ2-2; no reliable D call. Germline CDR1 is MNHEY and CDR2 is SVGAGI. Between the trimmed V and J ends, which lost 1 base and 0 bases, there was a span of 6 bases. The CDR3 totals 15 residues. CDR3: CASSYYVTNTGELFF. Written as DNA, the CDR3 is TGTGCCAGCAGTTACTATGTGACGAACACCGGGGAGCTGTTTTTT.

This clonotype was recorded a few times. The chain recombines TRBV5-5 with TRBJ2-7; 9 bases are shared with TRBD1. The V segment lost 0 bases and the J segment 2 bases; nucleotides outside the gene matches: 6. Looked up from germline, CDR1 is SGHKS and CDR2 is YYEKEE (reference sequence). The length of the CDR3 is 16 residues. CDR3 bases: TGTGCCAGCAGCTTGGTGACCGGGACAGGGACCTACGAGCAGTACTTC. Translating it yields CASSLVTGTGTYEQYF.

This clonotype was counted at least ten times. This chain joins TRBV6-5 and TRBJ2-5, with 11 bases identical to TRBD2. The junction had 8 bases not matched to a gene; V was cut back by 3 bases and J by 5 bases. Germline values: CDR1 MNHEY, CDR2 SVGAGI. The CDR3 length is 16 residues. The CDR3 DNA follows: TGTGCCAGCAGTTATGATACTAGCGGGAGACCGGAGACCCAGTACTTC. Its protein product is CASSYDTSGRPETQYF.

This clonotype was detected many times. The V gene is TRBV4-1, the J gene TRBJ2-7; D perhaps matches TRBD1 (5 bases). CDR3 length equals 13 residues. Germline V gene data show CDR1 as MGHRA and CDR2 as YSYEKL. V was cut by 0 bases and J by 5 bases, with 8 bases left in between. The CDR3 protein is CASSQDSGNEQYV. CDR3 DNA sequence: TGCGCCAGCAGCCAAGATTCAGGGAACGAGCAGTACGTC.

This clonotype was counted only a few times. CDR3 sequence reads: CACESDEQFF. Written as DNA, the CDR3 is TGTGCCTGCGAAAGCGATGAGCAGTTCTTC. V usage is TRBV30 and J usage is TRBJ2-1; no clear D gene. The CDR3 runs to 10 residues. Between the trimmed V and J ends, which lost 6 bases and 8 bases, there was a span of 8 bases. Germline values: CDR1 GTSNPN, CDR2 SVGIG (reference sequence).

The sample holds many counts of this clonotype. This chain links TRBV10-3 with TRBJ2-1; possibly TRBD1 for D (7 bases). Germline V lookup: CDR1 ENHRY, CDR2 SYGVKD. CDR3 length: 15 amino acids. The V end lost 6 bases, the J end lost 8 bases, and 20 bases lay between the germline ends. The CDR3 nucleotides read TGTGCCATCAGCGACTCAGGGGGGACAATGGATGAGCAGTTCTTC. It translates to CAISDSGGTMDEQFF.

As to this clonotype: This CDR3 fails to terminate in the conserved phenylalanine or tryptophan, so it likely reflects a read error. The chain is built from TRBV12-3 or TRBV12-4 and TRBJ1-5; tentative D call: TRBD1 (6 bases). Trimming left V 1 base short and J 2 bases short, with 9 bases between. CDR3 size: 15 residues. Here the CDR3 reads CASSLGGGGNQPQHY. The CDR3, as DNA: TGTGCCAGCAGTTTAGGAGGGGGTGGCAATCAGCCCCAGCATTAT.

This clonotype was recorded a few times. V usage is TRBV2 and J usage is TRBJ2-7; D gene unclear. V dropped 3 bases and J dropped 2 bases, with 8 bases sitting between them. CDR3 length equals 13 residues. The germline V gene encodes CDR1 SNHLY and CDR2 FYNNEI. CDR3 sequence (DNA): TGTGCCAGCAGTGACAGGCAACCCTACGAGCAGTACGTC. Residues: CASSDRQPYEQYV.

This clonotype has ten or more counts. The chain couples TRBV12-3 or TRBV12-4 to TRBJ1-2, with TRBD1 identical over 8 bases. J lost 7 bases, V lost 5 bases, and 3 bases had no gene match. This CDR3 is built from 12 residues. The CDR3 protein is CASSEDRVGYTF. In DNA form, the CDR3 reads TGTGCCAGCAGTGAGGACAGGGTTGGCTACACCTTC.

This clonotype was detected many times. The rearrangement links TRBV5-1 to TRBJ2-5; 7 nucleotides match TRBD2. The CDR3 is 13 residues long. Germline loops: CDR1 SGHRS, CDR2 YFSETQ. V was clipped by 4 bases and J by 5 bases; unmatched bases: 5. CDR3 nucleotide sequence: TGCGCCAGCAGCACGGGGGGAGGGGAGACCCAGTACTTC. This codes for CASSTGGGETQYF.